Following are 17 T cell receptor beta chains from one sample sequenced in a study of blood T cell repertoires in COVID-19. The protocol was immunoSEQ multiplex PCR, while the TCRdb copy is restricted to in-frame clones and leaves out a portion. The sample contains tens of thousands of clones, roughly 84% of which appear only once. Sequenced sample: peripheral blood. All receptors derive from a human donor in a cohort sampled during active COVID-19.

This chain uses TRBV7-8 with TRBJ2-7; D possibly corresponds to TRBD1 (5 bases). This CDR3 has 13 amino acids. CDR1 is SGHVS and CDR2 is FQNEAQ in the germline V gene. V was shortened by 5 bases and J by 2 bases, with 10 bases between the two germline ends. Here the CDR3 reads CASSGAKAYEQYF. The CDR3 DNA reads as TGTGCCAGCAGCGGGGCTAAGGCCTACGAGCAGTACTTC.

Of note for this clone: Additional DNA sequences in this sample encode the identical CDR3. The J gene is TRBJ1-1, the V gene TRBV2, with no clear D. Germline lookup yields CDR1 SNHLY and CDR2 FYNNEI. V lost 6 bases and J 5 bases, leaving 13 bases between the germline ends. This CDR3 has 13 amino acids. CDR3 residues: CASSEGSRTEAFF. The DNA of the CDR3 is TGTGCCAGCAGCGAGGGCTCGAGAACTGAAGCTTTCTTT. The complete variable domain, with remaining parts taken from reference TRBV2 and TRBJ1-1, reads EPEVTQTPSHQVTQMGQEVILRCVPISNHLYFYWYRQILGQKVEFLVSFYNNEISEKSEIFDDQFSVERPDGSNFTLKIRSTKLEDSAMYFCASSEGSRTEAFFGQGTRLTVV.

The chain employs TRBV12-3 or TRBV12-4 and TRBJ1-1, with a possible D match to TRBD1 (6 bases). V was clipped by 5 bases and J by 1 base, with 8 bases between them. This CDR3 is 13 amino acids long. For the CDR3, the DNA is TGTGCCAGCAGTGGGGACAAGAACACTGAAGCTTTCTTT. Translation: CASSGDKNTEAFF.

The gene calls are TRBV6-5 and TRBJ2-7; 10 bases line up with TRBD2. From germline, CDR1 is MNHEY and CDR2 SVGAGI. V shed 6 bases and J 1 base; nucleotides not matched to a gene: 6. This CDR3 contains 15 residues. The CDR3 is CASSAGLARSYEQYF. CDR3 nucleotide sequence: TGTGCCAGCAGCGCGGGACTAGCGAGATCCTACGAGCAGTACTTC.

The chain links TRBV5-6 to TRBJ2-7; weak D call: TRBD2 (5 bases). This CDR3 comprises 15 residues. V was pared by 4 bases and J by 0 bases, with 14 bases between. The germline V gene has CDR1 SGHDT and CDR2 YYEEEE. In DNA form, the CDR3 reads TGTGCCAGCAGCCCCACTAGATTACGCTCCTACGAGCAGTACTTC. Amino acids: CASSPTRLRSYEQYF.

This clone occurred a few times. The chain joins TRBV7-2 to TRBJ2-4; possibly TRBD2 for D (6 bases). V was cut by 3 bases and J by 8 bases, with 14 bases left in between. Germline V gives CDR1 SGHTA, CDR2 FQGNSA. The CDR3 runs to 14 residues. The CDR3 sequence: CASSLGGSQDIQYF. CDR3 bases: TGTGCCAGCAGCTTGGGAGGCAGCCAGGACATTCAGTACTTC.

This clone was counted a single time. For the CDR3, the DNA is TGTGCCAGCAGCGTAAGCCCAACCGCTCAACAGGGTGGCGGCTACACCTTC. It yields the protein CASSVSPTAQQGGGYTF. The V and J genes are TRBV9 and TRBJ1-2, with D possibly matching TRBD1 (6 bases). CDR1 SGDLS and CDR2 YYNGEE come from the germline V gene. The CDR3 spans 17 residues. V shed 1 base and J shed 8 bases, with 24 bases lying between them.

V usage is TRBV18 and J usage is TRBJ2-5; D call uncertain. This CDR3 has 14 amino acids. Germline V gene lookup returns CDR1 KGHSH and CDR2 LQKENI. Trimming removed 2 bases from V and 0 bases from J, with 7 bases in between. In DNA, the CDR3 is TGTGCCAGCTCACCATTACAGTACCAAGAGACCCAGTACTTC. Its translation: CASSPLQYQETQYF.

The J gene is TRBJ1-5, the V gene TRBV3-1 (or the pseudogene TRBV3-2); D call uncertain. The germline V and J ends were trimmed by 4 bases and 5 bases, with 9 bases remaining between them. CDR3 size: 13 residues. Per the germline V gene, CDR1 is LGHDT and CDR2 is YNNKEL (reference sequence). The CDR3 nucleotides read TGTGCCAGCAGCCTCGGGAGGGATCAGCCCCAGCATTTT. This sequence encodes CASSLGRDQPQHF.

This clone was seen more than once but under ten times. V usage is TRBV10-1 and J usage is TRBJ2-1; D possibly corresponds to TRBD1 (6 bases). Germline CDR1 is WNHNN and CDR2 is SYGVQD (reference sequence). Trimming left V 6 bases short and J 3 bases short, with 15 bases between. The CDR3 has 15 residues. CDR3 nucleotides: TGCGCCAGCAGCCCCGTGGGGGCAAGCTACAATGAGCAGTTCTTC. Amino acid sequence: CASSPVGASYNEQFF.

V usage is TRBV28 and J usage is TRBJ2-1; no definite D call. This CDR3 comprises 12 residues. Trimming left V 6 bases short and J 8 bases short, with 11 bases between. Germline CDR1 and CDR2: MDHEN and SYDVKM. The CDR3 DNA follows: TGTGCCAGCAGCTTACTTGTCCATGAGCAGTTCTTC. This gives the protein CASSLLVHEQFF.

The chain has TRBV29-1 and TRBJ2-7; 7 nucleotides agree with TRBD1. The CDR3 totals 12 residues. Germline loops: CDR1 SQVTM, CDR2 ANQGSEA. The V and J ends lost 7 bases and 7 bases, in that order; junction bases with no gene match: 10. The DNA for the CDR3 is TGCAGCGCTGGGACAGACTCAGGGGAGCAGTACTTC. It encodes CSAGTDSGEQYF.

This chain joins TRBV2 and TRBJ2-5; 9 bases match TRBD1. Germline CDR1 is SNHLY and CDR2 is FYNNEI. Trimming removed 4 bases from V and 2 bases from J; junction bases left unmatched: 8. The CDR3 contains 16 residues. The DNA of the CDR3 is TGTGCCAGCAGTGGTGGGACAGGGCAGGGACAAGAGACCCAGTACTTC. Its translation: CASSGGTGQGQETQYF.

CDR3 loop: CASSYLSREATNEKLFF. The CDR3 DNA is TGTGCCAGCAGTTACTTATCCAGGGAGGCAACTAATGAAAAACTGTTTTTT. The gene calls are TRBV6-2 or TRBV6-3 and TRBJ1-4; D is possibly TRBD1 (5 bases). CDR3 length equals 17 residues. Germline CDR1 reads MNHEY; CDR2 reads SVGEGT. V was cut by 1 base and J by 0 bases, with 12 bases left in between.

V and J are TRBV10-2 and TRBJ1-4; 9 bases are shared with TRBD1. The junction had 8 bases not matched to a gene; V was cut back by 8 bases and J by 7 bases. Per germline, CDR1 WSHSY and CDR2 SAAADI. This CDR3 is 14 amino acids long. CDR3 in DNA: TGCGCCAGCTCAACCGGGACAGGGTTTGAAAAACTGTTTTTT. It specifies CASSTGTGFEKLFF.

The rearrangement uses TRBV4-2 and TRBJ2-4; 9 bases match TRBD1. This CDR3 is built from 17 residues. V was clipped by 1 base and J by 8 bases; unmatched bases: 12. Per germline, CDR1 LGHNA and CDR2 YNFKEQ. CDR3 loop: CASSQGEAGTGLDIQYF. The CDR3 coding sequence is TGTGCCAGCAGCCAAGGGGAAGCCGGGACAGGGTTGGACATTCAGTACTTC.

CDR3 protein: CASSLQGADGNTIYF. CDR3 coding DNA: TGTGCCAGCAGTCTCCAGGGGGCTGATGGAAACACCATATATTTT. The rearrangement links TRBV2 to TRBJ1-3, with 8 bases that match TRBD1. V gave up 5 bases and J gave up 3 bases; unmatched junction bases: 6. This CDR3 region has 15 residues. Germline V lookup: CDR1 SNHLY, CDR2 FYNNEI.